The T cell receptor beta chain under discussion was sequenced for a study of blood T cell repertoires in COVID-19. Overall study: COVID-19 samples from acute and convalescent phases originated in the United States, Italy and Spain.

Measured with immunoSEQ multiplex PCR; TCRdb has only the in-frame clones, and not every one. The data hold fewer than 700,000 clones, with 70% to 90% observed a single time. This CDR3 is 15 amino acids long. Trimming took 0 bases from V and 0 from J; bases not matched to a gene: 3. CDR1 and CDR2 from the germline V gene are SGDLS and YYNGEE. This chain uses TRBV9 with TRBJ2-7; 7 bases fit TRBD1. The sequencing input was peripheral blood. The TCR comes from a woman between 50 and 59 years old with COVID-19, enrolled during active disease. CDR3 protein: CASSVGDSFSYEQYF. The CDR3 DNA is TGTGCCAGCAGCGTAGGGGACAGCTTCTCCTACGAGCAGTACTTC.